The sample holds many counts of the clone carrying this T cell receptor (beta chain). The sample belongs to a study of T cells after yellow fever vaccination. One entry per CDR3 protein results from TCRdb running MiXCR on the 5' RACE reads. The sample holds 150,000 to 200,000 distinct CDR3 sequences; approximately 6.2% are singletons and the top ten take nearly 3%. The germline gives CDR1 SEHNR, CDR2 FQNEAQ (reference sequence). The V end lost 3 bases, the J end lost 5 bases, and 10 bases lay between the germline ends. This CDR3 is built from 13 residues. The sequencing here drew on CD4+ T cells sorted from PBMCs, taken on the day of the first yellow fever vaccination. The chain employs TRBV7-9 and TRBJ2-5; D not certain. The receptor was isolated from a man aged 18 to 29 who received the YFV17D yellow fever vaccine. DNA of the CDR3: TGTGCCAGCAGCTTTTCATGGCGGGAGACCCAGTACTTC. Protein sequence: CASSFSWRETQYF.